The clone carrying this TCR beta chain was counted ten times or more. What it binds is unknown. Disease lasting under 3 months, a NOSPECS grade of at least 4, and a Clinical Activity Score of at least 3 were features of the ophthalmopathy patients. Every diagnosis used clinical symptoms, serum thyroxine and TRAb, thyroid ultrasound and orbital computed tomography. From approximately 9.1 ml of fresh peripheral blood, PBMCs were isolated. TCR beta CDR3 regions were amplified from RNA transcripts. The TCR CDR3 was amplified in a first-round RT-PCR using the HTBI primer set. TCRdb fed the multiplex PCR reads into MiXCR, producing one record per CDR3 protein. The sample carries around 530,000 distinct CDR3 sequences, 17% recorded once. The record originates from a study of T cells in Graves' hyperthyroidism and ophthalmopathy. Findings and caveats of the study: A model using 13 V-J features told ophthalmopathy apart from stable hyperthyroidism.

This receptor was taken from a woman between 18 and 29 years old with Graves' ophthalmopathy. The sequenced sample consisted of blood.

CDR3 region: CASSLTQRDQPQHF. The CDR3 bases are TGTGCCAGCAGCTTAACGCAACGGGACCAGCCCCAGCATTTT. This chain connects TRBV7-2 to TRBJ1-5, with a tentative D call TRBD1 (5 bases). Germline lookup yields CDR1 SGHTA and CDR2 FQGNSA. V gave up 2 bases and J gave up 7 bases, with 12 bases separating them. The CDR3 has 14 residues.